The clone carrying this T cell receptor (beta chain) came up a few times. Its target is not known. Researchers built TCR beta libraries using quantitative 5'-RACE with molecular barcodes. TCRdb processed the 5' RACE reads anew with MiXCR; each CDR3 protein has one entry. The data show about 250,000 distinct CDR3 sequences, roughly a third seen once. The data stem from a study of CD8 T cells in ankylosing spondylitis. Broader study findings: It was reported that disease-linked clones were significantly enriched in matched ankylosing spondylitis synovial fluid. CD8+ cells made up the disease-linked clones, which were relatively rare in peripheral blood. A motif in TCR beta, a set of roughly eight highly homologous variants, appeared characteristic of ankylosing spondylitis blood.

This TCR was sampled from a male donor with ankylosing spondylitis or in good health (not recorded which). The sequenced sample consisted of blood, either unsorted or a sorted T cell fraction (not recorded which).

The chain's CDR3 is CATSRERGTYNQPQHF. In DNA form, the CDR3 reads TGTGCCACCAGCAGAGAGAGGGGAACCTACAATCAGCCCCAGCATTTT. The chain recombines TRBV15 with TRBJ1-5; perhaps TRBD1 as D (5 bases). The CDR3 contains 16 residues. The V gene lost 0 bases and the J gene lost 3 bases, with 12 bases spanning the gap. The germline V gene encodes CDR1 LNHNV and CDR2 YYDKDF (reference sequence). Drawing the rest from reference TRBV15 and TRBJ1-5, the complete variable domain is DAMVIQNPRYQVTQFGKPVTLSCSQTLNHNVMYWYQQKSSQAPKLLFHYYDKDFNNEADTPDNFQSRRPNTSFCFLDIRSPGLGDTAMYLCATSRERGTYNQPQHFGDGTRLSIL.